The next 9 T cell receptor beta chains were all read from a single sample in a study of patients and donors after allogeneic stem cell transplantation. TCRdb re-called the RT-PCR reads through MiXCR, storing one row per CDR3 protein. The sample has under 95,000 distinct CDR3 sequences; approximately 5% are singletons. The sample taken for sequencing was blood, either unsorted or a sorted T cell fraction (not recorded which). The receptors come from a human donor who was either an allogeneic HSCT recipient or a stem cell or donor lymphocyte infusion donor (not recorded which). It is not recorded whose cells these are; they may come from a transplant donor.

This clonotype has a count of ten or more. The chain employs TRBV5-5 and TRBJ2-1; D unresolved. V was cut by 2 bases and J by 9 bases, with 9 bases left in between. This CDR3 comprises 12 residues. Germline CDR1 reads SGHKS; CDR2 reads YYEKEE (reference sequence). Here the CDR3 reads CASSLIGREQFF. In nucleotides, the CDR3 is TGTGCCAGCAGCTTAATCGGTCGTGAGCAGTTCTTC.

This clonotype has a count of ten or more. The gene calls are TRBV11-3 and TRBJ2-2; D is undetermined. The CDR3 totals 12 residues. Trimming shortened V by 1 base and J by 7 bases, and 4 bases separated the two germline ends. Germline CDR1 SGHNT, CDR2 YENEEA. DNA of the CDR3: TGTGCCAGCAGCTTAGGGCTCGGGGAGCTGTTTTTT. Its protein product is CASSLGLGELFF.

This clonotype has a count of ten or more. V usage is TRBV5-8 and J usage is TRBJ1-5; D remains unclear. Germline CDR1 reads SGHTS; CDR2 reads YDEGEE. V was shortened by 6 bases and J by 0 bases, with 7 bases between the two germline ends. This CDR3 has 13 amino acids. The DNA of the CDR3 is TGTGCCAGCAACAGTTATAGCAATCAGCCCCAGCATTTT. Translating gives CASNSYSNQPQHF. The variable domain in full, completed from reference TRBV5-8 and TRBJ1-5, reads EAGVTQSPTHLIKTRGQQATLRCSPISGHTSVYWYQQALGLGLQFLLWYDEGEERNRGNFPPRFSGRQFPNYSSELNVNALELEDSALYLCASNSYSNQPQHFGDGTRLSIL.

The chain recombines TRBV7-9 with TRBJ2-5; the D is unclear. The CDR3 is 13 amino acids. The V gene's germline CDR1 is SEHNR and CDR2 FQNEAQ (reference sequence). Trimming removed 3 bases at V and 6 bases at J, with 11 bases between. Here the CDR3 reads CASSFSSDKTQYF. Written as DNA, the CDR3 is TGTGCCAGCAGCTTTTCATCGGATAAGACCCAGTACTTC.

There are many counts of this clonotype. The genes are TRBV4-1 and TRBJ1-6; the D gene is possibly TRBD1 (5 bases). Germline assignment: CDR1 MGHRA and CDR2 YSYEKL. This CDR3 contains 14 residues. Between the trimmed V and J ends, which lost 2 bases and 9 bases, there was a span of 11 bases. Here the CDR3 reads CASSQQGWGSPLHF. CDR3 DNA: TGCGCCAGCAGCCAACAGGGTTGGGGTTCACCCCTCCACTTT.

This clonotype was seen a handful of times. The chain employs TRBV12-3 or TRBV12-4 and TRBJ1-1; unclear D gene. The CDR3 is made up of 12 amino acids. V was trimmed by 4 bases and J by 6 bases, leaving 9 bases between them. This CDR3 reads CASSWVRAEAFF. The CDR3 coding sequence is TGTGCCAGCAGTTGGGTTAGGGCTGAAGCTTTCTTT.

There are many counts of this clonotype. This rearrangement joins TRBV2 to TRBJ1-1, with D perhaps matching TRBD1 (6 bases). The CDR3 spans 13 residues. Germline CDR1 is SNHLY and CDR2 is FYNNEI. V lost 6 bases and J lost 4, with 12 bases in between. Here the CDR3 reads CASSGGAGTEAFF. As DNA, the CDR3 is TGTGCCAGCAGCGGGGGGGCCGGCACTGAAGCTTTCTTT.

This clonotype occurred many times. The V gene is TRBV6-1, the J gene TRBJ2-2, with 10 bases aligning to TRBD2. V shed 3 bases, J shed 6 bases, and the junction held 7 bases outside the gene matches. The V gene's germline CDR1 is MNHNS and CDR2 SASEGT. There are 16 residues in the CDR3. CDR3 amino acids: CASSEPSGGTPGELFF. For the CDR3, the DNA is TGTGCCAGCAGTGAGCCTAGCGGGGGTACTCCCGGGGAGCTGTTTTTT.

This clonotype is labeled as medium-sized (0.01 to 0.1%). As DNA, the CDR3 is TGTGCCAGCAGCAAAAGAAATCAGGGGACAGATACGCAGTATTTT. Amino acid sequence: CASSKRNQGTDTQYF. The chain carries TRBV14 and TRBJ2-3, with a tentative D call TRBD1 (6 bases). Germline lookup yields CDR1 SGHDN and CDR2 FVKESK. The CDR3 has 15 amino acids. The ends were cut back, 5 bases at V and 3 bases at J, with 15 bases in the middle.